This T cell receptor (beta chain) was captured by sequencing in a study of T cells in Graves' hyperthyroidism and ophthalmopathy. The study, taken as a whole, reports: By a 13 V-J model, ophthalmopathy was set apart from stable hyperthyroidism.

This clonotype was recorded many times. What it binds is unknown. Exclusion of a patient resulted from uncontrolled infection, other autoimmune disease, pregnancy or lactation. Diagnosis rested on symptoms, serum thyroxine and TRAb, thyroid ultrasound, and orbital computed tomography. The TCR beta CDR3 regions underwent amplification using RNA transcripts as the source. The TCR CDR3 first-round RT-PCR relied on the HTBI primer set. TCRdb re-called the multiplex PCR reads through MiXCR, storing one row per CDR3 protein. In the table there are about 600,000 distinct CDR3 sequences, 16% of which are singletons. The V and J ends lost 1 base and 2 bases, in that order; junction bases with no gene match: 5. From germline, CDR1 is DFQATT and CDR2 SNEGSKA (reference sequence). The CDR3 spans 14 residues.

The source material was blood. V is TRBV20-1 and J is TRBJ2-7, with TRBD2 matching 7 bases. The clonotype comes from a woman in her thirties or forties with Graves' ophthalmopathy. CDR3 amino acids: CSARARTSAYEQYF. The CDR3 bases are TGCAGTGCTAGAGCACGGACTAGTGCCTACGAGCAGTACTTC.